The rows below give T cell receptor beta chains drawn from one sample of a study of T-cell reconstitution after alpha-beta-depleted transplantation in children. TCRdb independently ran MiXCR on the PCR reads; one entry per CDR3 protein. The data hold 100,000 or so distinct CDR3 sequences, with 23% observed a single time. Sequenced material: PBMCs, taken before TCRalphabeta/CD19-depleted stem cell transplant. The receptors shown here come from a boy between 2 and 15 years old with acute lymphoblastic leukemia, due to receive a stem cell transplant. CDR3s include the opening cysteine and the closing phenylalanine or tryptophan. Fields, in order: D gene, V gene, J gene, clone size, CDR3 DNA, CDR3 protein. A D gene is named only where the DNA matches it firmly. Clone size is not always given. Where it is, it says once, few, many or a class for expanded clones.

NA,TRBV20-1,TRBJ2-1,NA,TGCAGTGCTAGAGGAGGTAGGAGACAGGGGAGACTAGCGGACTACAATGAGCAGTTCTTC,CSARGGRRQGRLADYNEQFF
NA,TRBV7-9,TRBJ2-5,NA,TGTGCCAGCAGCTTAGGACTAACGTCAGAGACCCAGTACTTC,CASSLGLTSETQYF
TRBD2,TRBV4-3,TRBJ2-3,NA,TGCGCCAGCAGCCCAGCGGGAGCCGCAGATACGCAGTATTTT,CASSPAGAADTQYF
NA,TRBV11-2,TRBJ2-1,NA,TGTGCCAGCAGCTTTAGCGGAGGGGCGAAAGAAAATGAGCAGTTCTTC,CASSFSGGAKENEQFF
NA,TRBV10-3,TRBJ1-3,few,TGTGCCATCAGTGAGGTCCGGACCTCTGGAAACACCATATATTTT,CAISEVRTSGNTIYF
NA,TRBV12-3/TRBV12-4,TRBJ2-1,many,TGTGCCAGCAGTTTATCGGGACGGATTAATGAGCAGTTCTTC,CASSLSGRINEQFF
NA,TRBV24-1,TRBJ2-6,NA,TGTGCCACCAGTGACCCGGACCATTCGTCTGGGGCCAACGTCCTGACTTTC,CATSDPDHSSGANVLTF
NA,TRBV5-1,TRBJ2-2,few,TGCGCCAGCAGCTTGGCCCTCCCCCTGAGGCGCGGCGACGGGGAGCTGTTTTTT,CASSLALPLRRGDGELFF
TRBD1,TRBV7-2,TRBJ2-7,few,TGTGCCAGCAGCTCCGTTGGACAGGGCCTCGAGCAGTACTTC,CASSSVGQGLEQYF
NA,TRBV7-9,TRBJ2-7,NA,TGTGCCAGCAGCTCGCGCCGGTGGGGGAGGGAGCAGTACTTC,CASSSRRWGREQYF
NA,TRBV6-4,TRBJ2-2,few,TGTGCCAGCAGTGACTCTAGCAACACCGGGGAGCTGTTTTTT,CASSDSSNTGELFF
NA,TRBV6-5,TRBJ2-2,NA,TGTGCCAGCAGTTACTCGGGCCCCACCGGGGAGCTGTTTTTT,CASSYSGPTGELFF
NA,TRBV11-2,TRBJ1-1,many,TGTGCCAGCAGCTTAGTTCATTACAGGGCGGGCACTGAAGCTTTCTTT,CASSLVHYRAGTEAFF
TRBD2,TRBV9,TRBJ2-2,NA,TGTGCCAGCAGCGCTGGGGGACTAGCGGGATTTGCCGGGGAGCTGTTTTTT,CASSAGGLAGFAGELFF
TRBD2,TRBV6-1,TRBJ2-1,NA,TGTGCCAGCAGTGAGCTTTCTGGACTAGCTATCGATGAGCAGTTCTTC,CASSELSGLAIDEQFF
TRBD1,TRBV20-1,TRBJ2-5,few,TGCAGTGCTAGAGTGGGGACAGGCGTTCAAGAGACCCAGTACTTC,CSARVGTGVQETQYF
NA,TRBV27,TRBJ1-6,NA,TGTGCCAGCAGGCTACAGGGCGCACCCCTCCACTTT,CASRLQGAPLHF
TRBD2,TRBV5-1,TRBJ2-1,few,TGCGCCAGCCTGGGGACTAGCGGAGGGAATGAGCAGTTCTTC,CASLGTSGGNEQFF
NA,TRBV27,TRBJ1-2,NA,TGTGCCAGCAGTGAGGGGCCGGGCAAGGGCAACTATGGCTACACCTTC,CASSEGPGKGNYGYTF
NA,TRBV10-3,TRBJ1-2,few,TGTGCCATCAGTGTGGGCAGGGAAGATGGCTACACCTTC,CAISVGREDGYTF
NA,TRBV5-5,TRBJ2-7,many,TGTGCCAGCAGCTTGGAAATCCAGGGGACCTACGAGCAGTACTTC,CASSLEIQGTYEQYF
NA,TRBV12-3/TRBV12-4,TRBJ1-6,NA,TGTGCCAGCAGCCCTTGGTCGGGGCGCGGACCCCTCCACTTT,CASSPWSGRGPLHF
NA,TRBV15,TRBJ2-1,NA,TGTGCCACCAGCAGATTAGTTCAAGGCGAGCAGTTCTTC,CATSRLVQGEQFF
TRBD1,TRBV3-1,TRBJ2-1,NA,TGTGCCAGCAGCCAAGACGTCCACGGACAGGGTATGAATGAGCAGTTCTTC,CASSQDVHGQGMNEQFF
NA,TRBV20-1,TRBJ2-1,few,TGCAGTGCTAGGAGATGGCAGGGGAGCAATGAGCAGTTCTTC,CSARRWQGSNEQFF
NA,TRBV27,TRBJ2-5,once,TGTGCCAGCAGTTTATTACCCTACCCGGAAATGGAGACCCAGTACTTC,CASSLLPYPEMETQYF
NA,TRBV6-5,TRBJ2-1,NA,TGTGCCAGCAGTTACACGACTAGCTACAATGAGCAGTTCTTC,CASSYTTSYNEQFF
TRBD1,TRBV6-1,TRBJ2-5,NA,TGTGCCAGCAGTGAGGCCGGGACAGGGGGGGAGACCCAGTACTTC,CASSEAGTGGETQYF
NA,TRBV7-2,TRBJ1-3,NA,TGTGCCAGCAGCTCAAGGGCGGTCACCTCTGGAAACACCATATATTTT,CASSSRAVTSGNTIYF
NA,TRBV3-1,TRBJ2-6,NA,TGTGCCAGCAGCGCTCGCGATGGGGCCAACGTCCTGACTTTC,CASSARDGANVLTF
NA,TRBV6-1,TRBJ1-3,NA,TGTGCCAGCAGTGAGTCAGGGATCGTCTCTGGAAACACCATATATTTT,CASSESGIVSGNTIYF
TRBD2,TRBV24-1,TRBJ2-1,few,TGTGCCACCAGTGATCAACTAGCGGGAGGGGACAATGAGCAGTTCTTC,CATSDQLAGGDNEQFF
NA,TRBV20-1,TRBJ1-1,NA,TGCAGTGCTAGCCCGAACACTGAAGCTTTCTTT,CSASPNTEAFF
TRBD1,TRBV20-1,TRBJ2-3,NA,TGCAGTGCTAATCCGGGACAGGGGTGGTCAGATACGCAGTATTTT,CSANPGQGWSDTQYF
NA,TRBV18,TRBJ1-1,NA,TGTGCCAGCTCACCTTTGAGGGACACTGAAGCTTTCTTT,CASSPLRDTEAFF
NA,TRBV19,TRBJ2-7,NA,TGTGCCAGTAGTTCAGGGGATTTGTACGAGCAGTACTTC,CASSSGDLYEQYF
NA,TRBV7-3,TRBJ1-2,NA,TGTGCCAGACAGGGCTATGGCTACACCTTC,CARQGYGYTF
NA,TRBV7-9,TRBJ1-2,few,TGTGCCAGCAGCGACAGCAGGGTATCCTACGCCTATGGCTACACCTTC,CASSDSRVSYAYGYTF
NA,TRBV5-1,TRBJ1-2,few,TGCGCCAGCAGCTTAGGGCAGACAGCTAAGAGTGGCTACACCTTC,CASSLGQTAKSGYTF
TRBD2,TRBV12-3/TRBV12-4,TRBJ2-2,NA,TGTGCCAGCAGACGAAGCGGACTAGCGGAGAACACCGGGGAGCTGTTTTTT,CASRRSGLAENTGELFF
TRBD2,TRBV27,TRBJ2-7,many,TGTGCCAGCAGCTACGGGGGGAGACAAGCCTACGAGCAGTACTTC,CASSYGGRQAYEQYF
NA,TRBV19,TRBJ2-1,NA,TGTGCCAGTTCCATGGGCCTAGCCCGCAATCTGGAGCAGTTCTTC,CASSMGLARNLEQFF
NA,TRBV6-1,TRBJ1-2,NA,TGTGCCAGCTTGAGGGGGAATGGGGATGGCTACACCTTC,CASLRGNGDGYTF
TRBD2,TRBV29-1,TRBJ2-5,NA,TGCAGCGTCCAAACTAGCGGAGAGACCCAGTACTTC,CSVQTSGETQYF
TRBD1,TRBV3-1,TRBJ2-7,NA,TGTGCCAGCAGTCTCGACAGGGGGCACGAGCAGTACTTC,CASSLDRGHEQYF
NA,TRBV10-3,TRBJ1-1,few,TGTGCCATCAGTGACAGGATGAACACTGAAGCTTTCTTT,CAISDRMNTEAFF
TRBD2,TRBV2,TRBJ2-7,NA,TGTGCCAGCAGTGATAAGCTGACTAGCATCCACGAGCAGTACTTC,CASSDKLTSIHEQYF
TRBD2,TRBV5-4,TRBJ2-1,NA,TGTGCCAGCAGCTTGCGTCCGGGGGGACTAGCAGCCGATGAGCAGTTCTTC,CASSLRPGGLAADEQFF
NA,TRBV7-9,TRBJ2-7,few,TGTGCCAGCAGCTTAGGTACGCCCGGACGATCGTACGAGCAGTACTTC,CASSLGTPGRSYEQYF
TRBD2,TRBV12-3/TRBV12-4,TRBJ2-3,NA,TGTGCCAGCACGGGGAGGGCAGATACGCAGTATTTT,CASTGRADTQYF
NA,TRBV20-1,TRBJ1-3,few,TGCAGTGTTCAGTCTGCTGGAAACACCATATATTTT,CSVQSAGNTIYF
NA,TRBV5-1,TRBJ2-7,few,TGCGCCAGCAGCGGTCAGGGAGGCGGGCCCTACGAGCAGTACTTC,CASSGQGGGPYEQYF
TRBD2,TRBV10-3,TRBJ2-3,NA,TGTGCCGTTCGCGACGGGACTAGCGGAGCGGATACGCAGTATTTT,CAVRDGTSGADTQYF
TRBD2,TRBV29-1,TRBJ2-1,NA,TGCAGCGCCTCCGGGACTAGCGGAGGAAATGAGCAGTTCTTC,CSASGTSGGNEQFF
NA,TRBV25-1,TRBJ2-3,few,TGTGCCAGCAGTGAATATAAGGATACGCAGTATTTT,CASSEYKDTQYF
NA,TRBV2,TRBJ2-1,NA,TGTGCCAGGGGGGGACGATCGAATAACTACAATGAGCAGTTCTTC,CARGGRSNNYNEQFF
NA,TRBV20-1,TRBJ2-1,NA,TGCAGTGCTAGTAGGGACGTGGGTGAGCAGTTCTTC,CSASRDVGEQFF